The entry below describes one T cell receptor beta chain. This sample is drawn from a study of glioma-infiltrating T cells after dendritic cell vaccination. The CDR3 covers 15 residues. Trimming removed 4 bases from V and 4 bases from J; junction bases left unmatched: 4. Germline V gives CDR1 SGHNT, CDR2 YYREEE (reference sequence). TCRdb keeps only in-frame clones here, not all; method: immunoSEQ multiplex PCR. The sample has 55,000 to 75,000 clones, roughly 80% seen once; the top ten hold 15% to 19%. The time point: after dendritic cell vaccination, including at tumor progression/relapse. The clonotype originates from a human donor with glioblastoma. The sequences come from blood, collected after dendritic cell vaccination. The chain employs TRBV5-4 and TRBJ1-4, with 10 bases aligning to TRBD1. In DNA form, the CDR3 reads TGTGCCAGCAGCCCGGGACAGGGGTTTAATGAAAAACTGTTTTTT. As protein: CASSPGQGFNEKLFF.